These 3 T cell receptor beta chains came from one sample sequenced in a study of cytomegalovirus exposure and HLA in healthy donors. The primer mix had 60 Vbeta and 13 Jbeta primers. Here immunoSEQ multiplex PCR was the method, and the copy in TCRdb shows in-frame clones only, minus some. The sample records roughly 97,000 clones, 10% being singletons. Specimen: PBMCs. Source of these receptors: a man between 40 and 49 years old in good health and CMV-seropositive.

V and J are TRBV6-1 and TRBJ2-5, with 8 positions matching TRBD2. Looked up from germline, CDR1 is MNHNS and CDR2 is SASEGT. CDR3 length: 15 amino acids. J lost 1 base, V lost 1 base, and 2 bases had no gene match. CDR3 sequence: CASSEGSGVQETQYF. The DNA for the CDR3 is TGTGCCAGCAGTGAAGGTAGCGGGGTCCAAGAGACCCAGTACTTC.

This clone occurred a few times. This chain connects TRBV19 to TRBJ2-1; 7 bases are shared with TRBD2. The length of the CDR3 is 14 residues. V lost 1 base and J lost 8; bases outside the gene matches: 5. Germline V gives CDR1 LNHDA, CDR2 SQIVND (reference sequence). The CDR3 nucleotides are TGTGCCAGTAGTATAGCAGGGAGGGGATATGAGCAGTTCTTC. It specifies CASSIAGRGYEQFF. Full variable domain (rest looked up from reference TRBV19 and TRBJ2-1): DGGITQSPKYLFRKEGQNVTLSCEQNLNHDAMYWYRQDPGQGLRLIYYSQIVNDFQKGDIAEGYSVSREKKESFPLTVTSAQKNPTAFYLCASSIAGRGYEQFFGPGTRLTVL.

The chain carries TRBV7-6 and TRBJ1-5, with TRBD1 identical over 8 bases. CDR3 size: 15 residues. Germline V gene data show CDR1 as SGHVS and CDR2 as FNYEAQ. The V gene end was trimmed by 5 bases and the J gene end by 5 bases; junction bases not matched to a gene: 8. CDR3 sequence: CASSPGQGRDQPQHF. In DNA, the CDR3 is TGTGCCAGCAGCCCTGGACAGGGAAGGGATCAGCCCCAGCATTTT.